This TCR beta chain was identified in a study of Ad26.COV2.S vaccination and SARS-CoV-2 variants. The assay was immunoSEQ multiplex PCR, and TCRdb's table has in-frame clones only and misses some. The sample has around 320,000 clones; over 80% are singletons. Described treatment: around 19 received Ad26.COV2.S at low or high dose, single or two shots; five or six received placebo; per-sample allocation not given. Following the first vaccine or placebo injection, samples were taken on day 63. The CDR3 extends over 12 amino acids. Germline V gene sequence: CDR1 SEHNR, CDR2 FQNEAQ (reference sequence). Trimming cost V 5 bases and J 3 bases, with 8 bases left between them.

Sample: peripheral blood, taken in a trial of Ad26.COV2.S vaccine versus placebo. The sequence came from a person aged 18-60 years who received the Ad26.COV2.S COVID-19 vaccine or a placebo. V gene TRBV7-9 combines with J gene TRBJ2-7; D not resolved. DNA for the CDR3: TGTGCCAGCAGCGTAACCCTCTACGAGCAGTACTTC. Amino acid sequence: CASSVTLYEQYF.